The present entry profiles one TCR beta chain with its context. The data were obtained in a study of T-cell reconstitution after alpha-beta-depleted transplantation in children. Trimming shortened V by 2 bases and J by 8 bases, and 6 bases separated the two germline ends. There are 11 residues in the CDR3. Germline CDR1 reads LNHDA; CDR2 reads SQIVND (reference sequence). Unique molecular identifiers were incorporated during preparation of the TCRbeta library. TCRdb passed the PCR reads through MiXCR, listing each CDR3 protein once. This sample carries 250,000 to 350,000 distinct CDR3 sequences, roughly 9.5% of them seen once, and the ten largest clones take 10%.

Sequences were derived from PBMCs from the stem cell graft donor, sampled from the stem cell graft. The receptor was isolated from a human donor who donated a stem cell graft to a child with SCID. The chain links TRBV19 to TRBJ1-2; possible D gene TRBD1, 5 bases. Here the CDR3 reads CASSIRDGYTF. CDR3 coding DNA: TGTGCCAGTAGTATAAGGGACGGCTACACCTTC.